This T cell receptor beta chain was captured in a study of OX40 agonist ivuxolimab in advanced cancers. The protocol was immunoSEQ multiplex PCR, while the TCRdb copy is restricted to in-frame clones and leaves out a portion. The sample holds approximately 67,000 clones, approximately 80% seen once. The CDR3 spans 13 residues. Per the germline V gene, CDR1 is MGHRA and CDR2 is YSYEKL. V trimming: 6 bases; J trimming: 4 bases; junction bases outside the gene matches: 5. This TCR came from an adult with an advanced solid tumor such as melanoma, head and neck, liver or kidney cancer. The chain combines TRBV4-1 with TRBJ1-2; 7 nucleotides align to TRBD1. The sample consisted of CD4+ or CD8+ T cells sorted from blood, taken in a trial of the OX40 agonist ivuxolimab. CDR3 sequence (DNA): TGCGCCAGCAGGGCCAGGGGGACCTATGGCTACACCTTC. Residues: CASRARGTYGYTF.